This T cell receptor (beta chain) was observed in a study of brain T cells in children with intractable seizures. Study-wide findings and caveats: Clones missing pre-surgery may reflect undersampling of that blood sample. HCMV serostatus was not known, and viral specificity came from CDR3 similarity only.

V lost 4 bases, J lost 0 bases, and 10 bases lay in between. The CDR3 has 15 residues. Germline V gives CDR1 MDHEN, CDR2 SYDVKM. Note on this clone: What it recognizes is unknown.

Using immunoSEQ multiplex PCR, the repertoire was profiled, and TCRdb retains in-frame clones only, with some absent. The data contain approximately 110,000 clones, 94% of them singletons. Only cases whose brain tissue showed the highest T cell transcript signatures were sequenced. Patients received at least one anti-epileptic drug before surgery. The TCR was taken from a boy younger than two with hemimegalencephaly and intractable seizures. The chain carries TRBV28 and TRBJ1-3, with unresolved D. The specimen comprised peripheral blood, sampled at surgery. CDR3 sequence (DNA): TGTGCCAGCAGTTCTACCCGGTTCTCTGGAAACACCATATATTTT. Translating gives CASSSTRFSGNTIYF.